These T cell receptor beta chains were read from a single sample in a study of shared clonotypes between healthy human individuals. Assay used: immunoSEQ multiplex PCR; TCRdb lists only in-frame clones, some missing. The sample yields hundreds of thousands of clones, almost 97% seen once. The sample was naive CD4+ T cells sorted from blood. The receptors derive from a woman aged 30 to 39 in good health. The CDR3 runs from the conserved cysteine through the conserved F or W. Expanded clones get a size class; other rows say once, few or many, or leave the size out.

clone size,J gene,V gene,CDR3 protein
.,TRBJ1-5,TRBV19,CASSIGGGRGQPQHF
.,TRBJ2-7,TRBV10-3,CAIRNLASYEQYF
.,TRBJ1-2,TRBV5-6,CASSSGHGYTF
.,TRBJ2-4,TRBV30,CAWSALGDIQYF
.,TRBJ2-1,TRBV2,CASTIKSGSGITQFF
.,TRBJ1-4,TRBV28,CASSADRVINEKLFF
once,TRBJ2-2,TRBV2,CASIGTSGSAGELFF
.,TRBJ1-4,TRBV5-4,CASSLKGRSTNEKLFF
.,TRBJ1-2,TRBV11-3,CASSLYRDYGYTF
.,TRBJ2-7,TRBV28,CASSRGLHNEQYF
.,TRBJ2-7,TRBV10-3,CAISVTPSDEQYF
.,TRBJ2-3,TRBV9,CASSGGGGVTDTQYF
.,TRBJ2-1,TRBV28,CASWTSPHNEQFF
.,TRBJ2-5,TRBV2,CASSELRVGGSQETQYF
.,TRBJ1-1,TRBV30,CAWRTGDMNTEAFF
.,TRBJ2-7,TRBV10-3,CAISESNRGSYEQYF
.,TRBJ1-2,TRBV5-4,CASRLVGGLGLKGYTF
.,TRBJ1-4,TRBV10-2,CASSEPDRGSEKLFF
.,TRBJ2-3,TRBV25-1,CGYRDQKDTQYF
.,TRBJ2-3,TRBV2,CASRAGGPTNTQYF
few,TRBJ1-5,TRBV6-6,CASSPHSQPQHF
.,TRBJ2-3,TRBV7-9,CASSLAGASADTQYF
.,TRBJ1-3,TRBV18,CASSEITVESGNTIYF
.,TRBJ2-1,TRBV6-6,CASSKLGLSDEQFF
.,TRBJ2-1,TRBV2,CASSEARLAGFNEQFF
.,TRBJ1-5,TRBV7-8,CASGLLQPQHF
.,TRBJ2-1,TRBV5-1,CASCRTGRNNEQFF
.,TRBJ2-5,TRBV15,CATSREGGGTQYF
.,TRBJ2-7,TRBV11-2,CASSLSSYEQYF
.,TRBJ2-7,TRBV5-1,CASSLGDITYEQYF
.,TRBJ2-3,TRBV5-8,CASSFGGQATDTQYF
.,TRBJ2-2,TRBV5-4,CASSAGFGELFF
once,TRBJ2-1,TRBV15,CATSSRLVRLGNEQFF
.,TRBJ2-7,TRBV6-1,CASSPRGTSYEQYF
.,TRBJ1-3,TRBV28,CASSSQGDTIYF
.,TRBJ2-7,TRBV11-3,CASSDRTSGTEQYF
.,TRBJ2-5,TRBV14,CASSRGRMRETQYF
once,TRBJ1-1,TRBV19,CASSIGFTGAFF
.,TRBJ2-7,TRBV7-3,CASSQDLASGSYEQYF
.,TRBJ2-3,TRBV6-5,CASRIAGEVSDTQYF
.,.,TRBV4-1,CASSQDFGSPYEQYF
once,TRBJ2-1,TRBV5-1,CASSGGLAATYNEQFF
once,TRBJ2-1,TRBV29-1,CSVENLAGDYNEQFF
.,TRBJ2-1,TRBV28,CASSSSGGEQFF
few,TRBJ1-2,TRBV28,CASSPADYGYTF
.,TRBJ2-3,TRBV18,CASSPRDGTAPDTQYF
.,TRBJ2-3,TRBV19,CASRYRDIVTDTQYF
.,TRBJ2-7,TRBV11-1,CASSLNRGRHEQYF
.,TRBJ1-1,TRBV10-3,CAISDRNTEAFF
once,TRBJ2-7,TRBV5-1,CASSLGQGTGEQYF
.,TRBJ2-7,TRBV6-6,CASSYQAGTYEQYF
.,TRBJ2-3,TRBV28,CASKGSDTQYF
.,TRBJ2-1,TRBV25-1,CASSEYPQGGQNNEQFF
.,TRBJ1-2,TRBV18,CASSPQGSENYGYTF
.,TRBJ2-1,TRBV5-1,CASSEGTSGNEQFF
.,TRBJ2-3,TRBV5-1,CASSLGRERKRGTDTQYF
few,TRBJ1-4,TRBV7-9,CASSFGQYEKLFF